The 25 T cell receptor beta chains below were found in one sample sequenced in a study of blood T cell repertoires in COVID-19. The data were produced by immunoSEQ multiplex PCR, yet TCRdb's version contains in-frame clones alone and is incomplete. Of 100,000 to 110,000 clones listed, about 77% are singletons. Material for sequencing was peripheral blood. The receptors originated from a man aged 65 to 85 with active or convalescent COVID-19.

This clone was counted a few times. This rearrangement joins TRBV10-3 to TRBJ2-7; the match to TRBD1 covers 8 bases. Germline assignment: CDR1 ENHRY and CDR2 SYGVKD. With V trimmed by 3 bases and J by 3 bases, 10 bases remained unmatched. The CDR3 loop spans 16 amino acids. This CDR3 is CAISDPGAGGSYEQYF. The CDR3 DNA is TGTGCCATCAGTGACCCCGGGGCAGGGGGCAGCTACGAGCAGTACTTC.

At least ten counts were recorded for this clone. V and J are TRBV12-3 or TRBV12-4 and TRBJ1-5, with TRBD1 as a possible D gene (6 bases). V was trimmed by 3 bases and J by 7 bases, leaving 10 bases between them. This CDR3 region has 13 residues. The CDR3 sequence: CASSFGGHQPQHF. CDR3 DNA sequence: TGTGCCAGCAGTTTCGGGGGGCACCAGCCCCAGCATTTT.

The V call is TRBV30, the J call TRBJ1-4; no firm D call. Trimming cost V 3 bases and J 7 bases, with 12 bases left between them. Germline V gene sequence: CDR1 GTSNPN, CDR2 SVGIG (reference sequence). CDR3 length equals 13 residues. CDR3 DNA: TGTGCCTGGAGCTCGGGGAGAGGTGAAAAACTGTTTTTT. Protein product: CAWSSGRGEKLFF.

CDR3 residues: CASSPLGSGDLRSTQYF. The CDR3 nucleotides are TGCGCCAGCAGCCCCCTCGGTAGCGGGGACCTTAGATCCACGCAGTATTTT. V usage is TRBV5-1 and J usage is TRBJ2-3; 8 bases fit TRBD2. The germline V gene encodes CDR1 SGHRS and CDR2 YFSETQ. V trimming: 4 bases; J trimming: 9 bases; junction bases outside the gene matches: 19. This CDR3 comprises 17 residues.

This chain links TRBV5-6 with TRBJ1-4, with D possibly TRBD1 on 6 matching bases. Germline V gene sequence: CDR1 SGHDT, CDR2 YYEEEE. The V and J ends lost 0 bases and 5 bases respectively, with 17 bases between them. The CDR3 has 17 residues. In DNA form, the CDR3 reads TGTGCCAGCAGCTTGGCTGGAACAGGGAGCCTAAATGAAAAACTGTTTTTT. Translated, it gives CASSLAGTGSLNEKLFF. Drawing the rest from reference TRBV5-6 and TRBJ1-4, the complete variable domain is DAGVTQSPTHLIKTRGQQVTLRCSPKSGHDTVSWYQQALGQGPQFIFQYYEEEERQRGNFPDRFSGHQFPNYSSELNVNALLLGDSALYLCASSLAGTGSLNEKLFFGSGTQLSVL.

This chain uses TRBV9 with TRBJ1-2; 7 positions match TRBD1. Germline CDR1 and CDR2: SGDLS and YYNGEE. Trimming cost V 4 bases and J 6 bases; bases outside gene matches: 6. The CDR3 covers 13 residues. The CDR3 here is CASSPRDSHGYTF. CDR3 DNA sequence: TGTGCCAGCAGCCCACGGGACAGCCATGGCTACACCTTC. Together with reference TRBV9 and TRBJ1-2, the CDR3 gives the full variable domain: DSGVTQTPKHLITATGQRVTLRCSPRSGDLSVYWYQQSLDQGLQFLIQYYNGEERAKGNILERFSAQQFPDLHSELNLSSLELGDSALYFCASSPRDSHGYTFGSGTRLTVV.

CDR3 residues: CASSGTGHSNQPQHF. The CDR3 DNA follows: TGTGCCAGCAGCGGAACAGGGCATAGCAATCAGCCCCAGCATTTT. V usage is TRBV9 and J usage is TRBJ1-5, with D perhaps TRBD1 (6 bases). The CDR3 is 15 amino acids. With 3 bases removed from V and 0 bases from J, the gap between germline ends came to 10 bases. Germline CDR1 and CDR2: SGDLS and YYNGEE.

The rearrangement links TRBV24-1 to TRBJ1-1; 7 bases align to TRBD1. CDR3 size: 14 residues. Per the germline V gene, CDR1 is KGHDR and CDR2 is SFDVKD. After removal of 5 bases from V and 1 base from J, the junction contained 3 bases not matched to a gene. CDR3 sequence: CATSGRTGNTEAFF. CDR3 nucleotide sequence: TGTGCCACCAGTGGTCGGACAGGGAACACTGAAGCTTTCTTT.

The chain couples TRBV5-4 to TRBJ2-5; 15 nucleotides line up with TRBD2. The CDR3 runs to 15 residues. The junction had 3 bases not matched to a gene; V was cut back by 4 bases and J by 5 bases. CDR1 is SGHNT and CDR2 is YYREEE in the germline V gene (reference sequence). CDR3 nucleotide sequence: TGTGCCAGCAGCAGGACTAGCGGGGGGGAGGAGACCCAGTACTTC. It encodes CASSRTSGGEETQYF.

V gene TRBV4-1 combines with J gene TRBJ1-4; D is undetermined. Germline CDR1 reads MGHRA; CDR2 reads YSYEKL. Trimming left V 0 bases short and J 0 bases short, with 8 bases between. This CDR3 region has 16 residues. CDR3 in DNA: TGCGCCAGCAGCCAAGAGGCAGTTGCAACTAATGAAAAACTGTTTTTT. Amino acid sequence: CASSQEAVATNEKLFF.

This sequence joins TRBV12-3 or TRBV12-4 and TRBJ2-1, with 9 bases aligning to TRBD2. The CDR3 contains 13 residues. With V trimmed by 5 bases and J by 6 bases, 2 bases remained unmatched. CDR3: CASSRLAVNEQFF. The CDR3 DNA reads TGTGCCAGCAGTCGACTAGCGGTCAATGAGCAGTTCTTC.

The chain uses TRBV27 and TRBJ2-7; a weak D match, TRBD1 (7 bases). CDR3 size: 17 residues. CDR1 and CDR2 from the germline V gene are MNHEY and SMNVEV (reference sequence). With 4 bases removed from V and 1 base from J, the gap between germline ends came to 20 bases. In nucleotides, the CDR3 is TGTGCCAGCAGTTCACCCCCCGACAGGGAGGATTCCTACGAGCAGTACTTC. As protein: CASSSPPDREDSYEQYF.

The V call is TRBV3-1 (or the pseudogene TRBV3-2), the J call TRBJ2-1, with TRBD2 identical over 7 bases. The V gene's germline CDR1 is LGHDT and CDR2 YNNKEL (reference sequence). J lost 5 bases, V lost 8 bases, and 12 bases had no gene match. The CDR3 has 15 residues. CDR3 coding DNA: TGTGCCAGCTCTCCGGGTGGGAGGGCCCACAATGAGCAGTTCTTC. Its translation is CASSPGGRAHNEQFF.

Only one count was recorded for this clone. The V call is TRBV15, the J call TRBJ2-7; 9 nucleotides align to TRBD2. Germline CDR1 LNHNV, CDR2 YYDKDF (reference sequence). The CDR3 consists of 15 residues. V gave up 5 bases and J gave up 2 bases; unmatched junction bases: 7. The CDR3 bases are TGTGCCACCAGCGGTAGCGGGAGTAGGACCTACGAGCAGTACTTC. Translation: CATSGSGSRTYEQYF.

This clone has just one count. This chain joins TRBV11-2 and TRBJ1-4; 7 nucleotides line up with TRBD1. The CDR3 sequence is 16 residues long. Germline values: CDR1 SGHAT, CDR2 FQNNGV. V shed 5 bases, J shed 4 bases, and the junction held 10 bases outside the gene matches. This CDR3 is CASSALRQGLNEKLFF. The DNA of the CDR3 is TGTGCCAGCAGCGCCCTTAGACAGGGCCTTAATGAAAAACTGTTTTTT. Drawing the rest from reference TRBV11-2 and TRBJ1-4, the complete variable domain is EAGVAQSPRYKIIEKRQSVAFWCNPISGHATLYWYQQILGQGPKLLIQFQNNGVVDDSQLPKDRFSAERLKGVDSTLKIQPAKLEDSAVYLCASSALRQGLNEKLFFGSGTQLSVL.

The V and J genes are TRBV6-2 or TRBV6-3 and TRBJ2-3, with TRBD2 as a possible D gene (6 bases). Germline CDR1 is MNHEY and CDR2 is SVGEGT. Trimming shortened V by 5 bases and J by 5 bases, and 11 bases separated the two germline ends. The CDR3 has 13 residues. DNA of the CDR3: TGTGCCAGCAGTCGGGACTCCGTAGATACGCAGTATTTT. Its protein product is CASSRDSVDTQYF.

The chain combines TRBV11-2 with TRBJ2-2; possibly TRBD2 for D (5 bases). V was trimmed by 3 bases and J by 3 bases, leaving 11 bases between them. Per the germline V gene, CDR1 is SGHAT and CDR2 is FQNNGV. The CDR3 extends over 15 amino acids. The CDR3 DNA reads as TGTGCCAGCAGCTTTTATGGGAGAGACACCGGGGAGCTGTTTTTT. Its protein is CASSFYGRDTGELFF.

The V and J genes are TRBV18 and TRBJ2-1, with TRBD2 as a possible D gene (5 bases). Germline V lookup: CDR1 KGHSH, CDR2 LQKENI. CDR3 length: 15 amino acids. Trimming removed 3 bases at V and 7 bases at J, with 16 bases between. CDR3 loop: CASSPSPAAANEQFF. In DNA form, the CDR3 reads TGTGCCAGCTCACCGAGTCCAGCAGCGGCGAATGAGCAGTTCTTC.

The chain joins TRBV20-1 to TRBJ1-2, with TRBD1 as a possible D gene (5 bases). Germline V lookup: CDR1 DFQATT, CDR2 SNEGSKA (reference sequence). Trimming took off 3 bases at V and 6 bases at J, with 8 bases between the two ends. The CDR3 contains 11 residues. This CDR3 is CSASRGDGYTF. DNA of the CDR3: TGCAGTGCTAGCCGGGGGGATGGCTACACCTTC.

This clone has only one observation. The rearrangement uses TRBV4-3 and TRBJ1-6; perhaps TRBD1 as D (5 bases). V shed 1 base and J shed 11 bases, with 9 bases lying between them. The CDR3 runs 13 residues. Germline CDR1 LGHNA, CDR2 YSLEER. DNA of the CDR3: TGCGCCAGCAGCCAAGGGGGCCGCACACCCCTCCACTTT. Its protein product is CASSQGGRTPLHF.

This clone was observed a few times. The V gene is TRBV9, the J gene TRBJ1-2; D is possibly TRBD1 (6 bases). The V and J ends lost 4 bases and 6 bases respectively, with 22 bases between them. The CDR3 length is 16 residues. Germline-derived CDR1 and CDR2 are SGDLS and YYNGEE. Written as DNA, the CDR3 is TGTGCCAGCAGCAGACACACCGGGACACTCCGGGATGGCTACACCTTC. This gives the protein CASSRHTGTLRDGYTF.

The rearrangement links TRBV7-6 to TRBJ2-2; perhaps TRBD1 as D (6 bases). The CDR3 consists of 18 residues. With 2 bases removed from V and 4 bases from J, the gap between germline ends came to 20 bases. CDR1 and CDR2 (germline): SGHVS, FNYEAQ. The CDR3 region is CASSLRGTREGGTGELFF. In DNA, the CDR3 is TGTGCCAGCAGCTTAAGGGGAACCCGGGAAGGGGGCACCGGGGAGCTGTTTTTT. Full variable domain (rest looked up from reference TRBV7-6 and TRBJ2-2): GAGVSQSPRYKVTKRGQDVALRCDPISGHVSLYWYRQALGQGPEFLTYFNYEAQQDKSGLPNDRFSAERPEGSISTLTIQRTEQRDSAMYRCASSLRGTREGGTGELFFGEGSRLTVL.

The chain couples TRBV27 to TRBJ2-1; 9 bases match TRBD1. The CDR3 runs to 14 residues. In germline, CDR1 is MNHEY, CDR2 SMNVEV (reference sequence). Germline trimming cut 7 bases from V and 2 bases from J; bases unmatched to any gene: 3. In DNA, the CDR3 is TGTGCCAGCACTCGACAGGGGGCCTACAATGAGCAGTTCTTC. As protein: CASTRQGAYNEQFF.

The chain links TRBV27 to TRBJ2-1, with 7 bases lining up with TRBD2. V trimming: 0 bases; J trimming: 10 bases; junction bases outside the gene matches: 6. The germline V gene has CDR1 MNHEY and CDR2 SMNVEV (reference sequence). CDR3 length: 14 amino acids. CDR3 residues: CASSLSVTSDEQFF. In DNA, the CDR3 is TGTGCCAGCAGTTTATCGGTCACTAGCGACGAGCAGTTCTTC.

This chain connects TRBV19 to TRBJ1-3; no clear D gene. The CDR3 runs 16 residues. Deletions cut 5 bases from V and 0 bases from J, with 14 bases between. The germline V gene encodes CDR1 LNHDA and CDR2 SQIVND (reference sequence). The CDR3 loop reads CASSYRETSSGNTIYF. The CDR3, as DNA: TGTGCCAGTAGTTACCGGGAGACGTCCTCTGGAAACACCATATATTTT. Using reference TRBV19 and TRBJ1-3 for the parts outside the CDR3, the full variable domain is DGGITQSPKYLFRKEGQNVTLSCEQNLNHDAMYWYRQDPGQGLRLIYYSQIVNDFQKGDIAEGYSVSREKKESFPLTVTSAQKNPTAFYLCASSYRETSSGNTIYFGEGSWLTVV.